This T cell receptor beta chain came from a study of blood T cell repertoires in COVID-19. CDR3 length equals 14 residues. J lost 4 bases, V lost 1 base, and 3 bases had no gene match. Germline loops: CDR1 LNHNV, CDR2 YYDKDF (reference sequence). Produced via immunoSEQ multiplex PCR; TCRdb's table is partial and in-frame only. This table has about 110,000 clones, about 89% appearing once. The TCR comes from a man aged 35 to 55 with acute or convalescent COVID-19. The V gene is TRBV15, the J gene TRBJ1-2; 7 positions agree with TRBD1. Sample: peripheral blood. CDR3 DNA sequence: TGTGCCACCAGCAGAGGACAGGGAAGCTATGGCTACACCTTC. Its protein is CATSRGQGSYGYTF.